One sample yielded the 10 T cell receptor beta chains listed below, sequenced in a study of blood T cell repertoires in COVID-19. Generated by immunoSEQ multiplex PCR, the TCRdb table keeps only in-frame clones and is missing some. In the table there are 270,000 or so clones, about 91% of which are singletons. Sequencing input: PBMCs or T cells enriched from blood (not recorded which). Receptor source: a woman in her thirties or forties with acute COVID-19.

The V and J genes are TRBV7-2 and TRBJ2-2; 7 nucleotides match TRBD2. The trim removed 11 bases at V and 0 bases at J, leaving 6 bases unmatched. This CDR3 is 14 amino acids long. The germline CDR1 and CDR2 sequences are SGHTA and FQGNSA. The CDR3 spells CASRGEPNTGELFF. The DNA of the CDR3 is TGTGCCTCTCGGGGGGAGCCGAACACCGGGGAGCTGTTTTTT.

The rearrangement joins TRBV29-1 to TRBJ1-1, with D hard to call. The V end was cut by 6 bases, the J end by 2 bases, with 10 bases between. Germline CDR1 SQVTM, CDR2 ANQGSEA. This CDR3 spans 12 amino acids. CDR3 protein: CSVLDGNTEAFF. The CDR3 nucleotides read TGCAGCGTCCTAGACGGCAACACTGAAGCTTTCTTT.

The chain is built from TRBV25-1 and TRBJ2-5, with D perhaps matching TRBD2 (6 bases). CDR1 and CDR2 from the germline V gene are MGHDK and SYGVNS. Trimming left V 6 bases short and J 0 bases short, with 8 bases between. This CDR3 spans 13 amino acids. In DNA, the CDR3 is TGTGCCAGCAGCAAGCGGGACCAAGAGACCCAGTACTTC. Protein sequence: CASSKRDQETQYF.

This clone is a singleton in its sample. The chain couples TRBV24-1 to TRBJ2-1; 9 bases are a match to TRBD2. Germline CDR1 reads KGHDR; CDR2 reads SFDVKD. J gave up 10 bases and V 3 bases, and 15 bases lay outside the gene matches. The CDR3 has 17 amino acids. In DNA form, the CDR3 reads TGTGCCACCAGTGATCGCATCCCCGGGACTAGCCCTAAAGAGCAGTTCTTC. Its translation is CATSDRIPGTSPKEQFF.

This rearrangement joins TRBV6-5 to TRBJ1-1; 8 positions agree with TRBD1. V shed 6 bases and J 9 bases; nucleotides not matched to a gene: 9. The CDR3 covers 13 residues. CDR1 and CDR2 from the germline V gene are MNHEY and SVGAGI. This CDR3 reads CASRPGQAPQAFF. CDR3 bases: TGTGCCAGCAGGCCGGGACAGGCCCCACAAGCTTTCTTT.

This chain uses TRBV28 with TRBJ1-4; TRBD1 is a possible D gene (5 bases). Deletions cut 3 bases from V and 3 bases from J, with 8 bases between. The CDR3 is 14 amino acids. Germline V gene data show CDR1 as MDHEN and CDR2 as SYDVKM. CDR3 loop: CASSFGGSNEKLFF. The CDR3 bases are TGTGCCAGCAGTTTTGGGGGGTCTAATGAAAAACTGTTTTTT.

The chain has TRBV28 and TRBJ1-3; D uncertain. Germline CDR1 MDHEN, CDR2 SYDVKM. The CDR3 contains 13 residues. Between the trimmed V and J ends, which lost 5 bases and 4 bases, there was a span of 9 bases. The CDR3 DNA is TGTGCCAGCAGTATAAACTCCGGAAACACCATATATTTT. Translation gives CASSINSGNTIYF.

CDR3 in DNA: TGTGCCAGCAGTGACAGACAGGTAGATCAGCCCCAGCATTTT. Translating gives CASSDRQVDQPQHF. The chain recombines TRBV2 with TRBJ1-5; D might be TRBD1 (6 bases). V lost 3 bases and J 5 bases, leaving 11 bases between the germline ends. Per the germline V gene, CDR1 is SNHLY and CDR2 is FYNNEI. The CDR3 is made up of 14 amino acids.

The V gene is TRBV2, the J gene TRBJ1-3; TRBD1 matches 8 bases. The CDR3 extends over 15 amino acids. CDR1 is SNHLY and CDR2 is FYNNEI in the germline V gene. J gave up 0 bases and V 4 bases, and 2 bases lay outside the gene matches. The CDR3, as DNA: TGTGCCAGCAGTGGAGACAGGGGCTCTGGAAACACCATATATTTT. Protein sequence: CASSGDRGSGNTIYF.

V is TRBV27 and J is TRBJ2-1; 10 bases match TRBD2. The germline CDR1 and CDR2 sequences are MNHEY and SMNVEV (reference sequence). V shed 5 bases and J 5 bases; nucleotides not matched to a gene: 15. The CDR3 extends over 18 amino acids. CDR3 nucleotides: TGTGCCAGCAGTGCCTTCGGTATTAGCGGGAGGAGCAACAATGAGCAGTTCTTC. Residues: CASSAFGISGRSNNEQFF.